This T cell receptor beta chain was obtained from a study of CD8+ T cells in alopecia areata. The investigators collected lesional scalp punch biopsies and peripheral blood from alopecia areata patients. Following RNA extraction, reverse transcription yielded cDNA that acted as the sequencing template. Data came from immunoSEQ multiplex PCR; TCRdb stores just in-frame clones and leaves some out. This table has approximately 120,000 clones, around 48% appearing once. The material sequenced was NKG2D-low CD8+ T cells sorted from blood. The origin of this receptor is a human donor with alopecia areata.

The CDR3 nucleotides read TGCAGCGTTGAAATTGGCGGCTACGAGCAGTACTTC. Encoded protein: CSVEIGGYEQYF. The chain employs TRBV29-1 and TRBJ2-7; no reliable D call. Germline-derived CDR1 and CDR2 are SQVTM and ANQGSEA. The CDR3 extends over 12 amino acids. The germline V and J ends were trimmed by 2 bases and 3 bases, with 8 bases remaining between them.